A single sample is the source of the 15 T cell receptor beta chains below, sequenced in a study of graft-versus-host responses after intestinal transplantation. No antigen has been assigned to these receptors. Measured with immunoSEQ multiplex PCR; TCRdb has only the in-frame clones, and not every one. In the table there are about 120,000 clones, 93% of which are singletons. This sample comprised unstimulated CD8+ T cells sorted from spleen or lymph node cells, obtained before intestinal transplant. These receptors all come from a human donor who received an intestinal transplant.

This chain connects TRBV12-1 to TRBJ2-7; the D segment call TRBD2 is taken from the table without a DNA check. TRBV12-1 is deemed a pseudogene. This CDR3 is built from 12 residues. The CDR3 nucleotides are TGTGCCAGCAGCTTCCGCTCCTACGAGCAGTACTTC. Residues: CASSFRSYEQYF.

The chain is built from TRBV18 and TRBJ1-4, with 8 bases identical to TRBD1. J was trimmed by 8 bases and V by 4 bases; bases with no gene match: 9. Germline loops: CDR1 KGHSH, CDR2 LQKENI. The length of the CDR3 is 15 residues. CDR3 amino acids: CASSLATGAAEKLFF. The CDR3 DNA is TGTGCCAGCTCACTCGCGACAGGGGCGGCAGAAAAACTGTTTTTT.

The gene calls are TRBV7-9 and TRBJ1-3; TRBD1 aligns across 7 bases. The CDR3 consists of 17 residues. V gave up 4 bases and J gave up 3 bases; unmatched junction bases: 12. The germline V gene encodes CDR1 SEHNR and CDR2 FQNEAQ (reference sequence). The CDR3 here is CASSSAPTGLFGNTIYF. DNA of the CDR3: TGTGCCAGCAGCTCCGCCCCGACAGGGCTGTTTGGAAACACCATATATTTT.

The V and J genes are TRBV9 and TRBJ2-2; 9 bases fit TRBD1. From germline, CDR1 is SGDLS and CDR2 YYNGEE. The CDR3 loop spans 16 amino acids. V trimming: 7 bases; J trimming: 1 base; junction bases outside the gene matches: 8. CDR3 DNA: TGTGCCAGCGGACCGGGACAGGGCGGGAACACCGGGGAGCTGTTTTTT. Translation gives CASGPGQGGNTGELFF. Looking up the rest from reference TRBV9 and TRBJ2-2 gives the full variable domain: DSGVTQTPKHLITATGQRVTLRCSPRSGDLSVYWYQQSLDQGLQFLIQYYNGEERAKGNILERFSAQQFPDLHSELNLSSLELGDSALYFCASGPGQGGNTGELFFGEGSRLTVL.

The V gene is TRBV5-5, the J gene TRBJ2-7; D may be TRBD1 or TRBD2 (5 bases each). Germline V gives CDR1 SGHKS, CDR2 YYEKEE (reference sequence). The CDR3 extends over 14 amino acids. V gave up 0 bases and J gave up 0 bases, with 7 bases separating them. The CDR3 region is CASSLGGGSYEQYF. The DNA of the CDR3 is TGTGCCAGCAGCTTGGGTGGGGGCTCCTACGAGCAGTACTTC.

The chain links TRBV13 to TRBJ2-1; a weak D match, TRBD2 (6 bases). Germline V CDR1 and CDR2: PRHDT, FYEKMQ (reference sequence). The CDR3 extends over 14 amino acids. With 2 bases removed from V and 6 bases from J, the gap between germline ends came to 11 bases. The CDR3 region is CASSLSGLGNEQFF. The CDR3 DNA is TGTGCCAGCAGCTTAAGCGGGCTTGGCAATGAGCAGTTCTTC.

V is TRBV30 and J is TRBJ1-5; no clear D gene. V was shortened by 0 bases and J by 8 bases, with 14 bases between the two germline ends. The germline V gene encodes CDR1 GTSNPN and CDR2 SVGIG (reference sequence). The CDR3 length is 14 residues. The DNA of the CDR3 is TGTGCCTGGAGTGTAATTGGGCTCTGGGAGCCCCAGCATTTT. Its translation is CAWSVIGLWEPQHF.

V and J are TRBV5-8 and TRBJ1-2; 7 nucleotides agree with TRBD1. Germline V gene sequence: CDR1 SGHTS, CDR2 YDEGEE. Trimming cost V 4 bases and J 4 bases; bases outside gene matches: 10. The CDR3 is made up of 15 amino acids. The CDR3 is CASSQLGDSLYGYTF. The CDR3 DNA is TGTGCCAGCAGCCAACTCGGGGACAGCCTCTATGGCTACACCTTC.

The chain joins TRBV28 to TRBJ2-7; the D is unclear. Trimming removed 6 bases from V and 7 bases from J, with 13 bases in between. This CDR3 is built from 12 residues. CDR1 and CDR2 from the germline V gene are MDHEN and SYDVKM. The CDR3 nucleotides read TGTGCCAGCAGGCCGAATTTGGGGGAGCAGTACTTC. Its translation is CASRPNLGEQYF.

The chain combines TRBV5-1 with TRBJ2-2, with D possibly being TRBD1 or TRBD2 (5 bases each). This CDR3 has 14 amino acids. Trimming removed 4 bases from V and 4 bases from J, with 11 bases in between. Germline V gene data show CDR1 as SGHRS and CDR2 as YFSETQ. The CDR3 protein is CASSGGYSTGELFF. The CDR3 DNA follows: TGCGCCAGCAGCGGGGGATATAGCACCGGGGAGCTGTTTTTT.

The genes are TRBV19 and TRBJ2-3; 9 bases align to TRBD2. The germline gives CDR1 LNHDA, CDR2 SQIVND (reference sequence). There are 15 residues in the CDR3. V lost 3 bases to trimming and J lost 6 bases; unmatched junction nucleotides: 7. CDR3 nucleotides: TGTGCCAGTAGTATTTTAGCGGGGGTGGGGGATACGCAGTATTTT. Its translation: CASSILAGVGDTQYF.

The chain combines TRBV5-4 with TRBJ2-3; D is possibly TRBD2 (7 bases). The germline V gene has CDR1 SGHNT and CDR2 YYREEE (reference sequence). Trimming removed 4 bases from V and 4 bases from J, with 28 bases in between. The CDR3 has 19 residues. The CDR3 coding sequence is TGTGCCAGCAGCCAAGGTCCACTAGGCGGGATAGGGGGGGCAGATACGCAGTATTTT. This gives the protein CASSQGPLGGIGGADTQYF.

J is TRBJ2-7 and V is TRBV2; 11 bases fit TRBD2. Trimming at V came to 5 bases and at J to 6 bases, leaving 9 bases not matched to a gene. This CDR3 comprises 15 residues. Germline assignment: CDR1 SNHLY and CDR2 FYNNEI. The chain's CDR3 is CASSWVAGGPREQYF. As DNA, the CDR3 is TGTGCCAGCAGTTGGGTAGCGGGAGGGCCGCGCGAGCAGTACTTC.

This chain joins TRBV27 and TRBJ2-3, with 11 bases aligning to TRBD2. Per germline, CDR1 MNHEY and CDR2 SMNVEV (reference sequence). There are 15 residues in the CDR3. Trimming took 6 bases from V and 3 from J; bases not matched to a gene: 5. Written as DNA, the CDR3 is TGTGCCAGCAGACTGGGACTAGCGGATACAGATACGCAGTATTTT. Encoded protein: CASRLGLADTDTQYF.

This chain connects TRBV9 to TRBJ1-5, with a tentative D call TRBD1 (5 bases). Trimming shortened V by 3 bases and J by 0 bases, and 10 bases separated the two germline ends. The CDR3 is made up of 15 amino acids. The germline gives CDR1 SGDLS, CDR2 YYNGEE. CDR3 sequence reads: CASSAGGSSNQPQHF. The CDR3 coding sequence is TGTGCCAGCAGCGCTGGGGGGAGTAGCAATCAGCCCCAGCATTTT. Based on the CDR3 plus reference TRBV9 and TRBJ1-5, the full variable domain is DSGVTQTPKHLITATGQRVTLRCSPRSGDLSVYWYQQSLDQGLQFLIQYYNGEERAKGNILERFSAQQFPDLHSELNLSSLELGDSALYFCASSAGGSSNQPQHFGDGTRLSIL.